One sample yielded the 15 T cell receptor beta chains listed below, sequenced in a study of T-cell reconstitution after alpha-beta-depleted transplantation in children. It was with unique molecular identifiers that the TCRbeta library was prepared. MiXCR was run by TCRdb on the PCR reads, yielding one entry per CDR3 protein. The sample shows fewer than 550,000 distinct CDR3 sequences, over 9.5% of them seen only once. The sequencing here drew on PBMCs, mostly from graft donor cells, taken 180 days after TCRalphabeta/CD19-depleted stem cell transplant. The receptors shown here come from a female patient aged 2-15 years who had a stem cell transplant for aplastic anemia, so the T cells may come from the graft donor.

This clonotype was seen at least ten times. This chain joins TRBV29-1 and TRBJ1-2; the D is unclear. Trimming stripped 0 bases from V and 8 bases from J, with 16 bases between. Per germline, CDR1 SQVTM and CDR2 ANQGSEA. This CDR3 has 14 residues. CDR3 in amino acids: CSVEDLYSDEGYTF. The CDR3 nucleotides are TGCAGCGTTGAAGATCTTTACAGCGATGAAGGCTACACCTTC.

The chain employs TRBV5-1 and TRBJ2-3; TRBD2 matches 8 bases. The CDR3 runs to 16 residues. The ends lost 7 bases at V and 7 bases at J; junction bases unmatched: 17. Germline V gene data show CDR1 as SGHRS and CDR2 as YFSETQ. The CDR3 spells CASGQILAGELHTQYF. The CDR3 coding sequence is TGCGCCAGCGGCCAAATTCTAGCGGGTGAATTGCATACGCAGTATTTT. The variable domain in full, completed from reference TRBV5-1 and TRBJ2-3, reads KAGVTQTPRYLIKTRGQQVTLSCSPISGHRSVSWYQQTPGQGLQFLFEYFSETQRNKGNFPGRFSGRQFSNSRSEMNVSTLELGDSALYLCASGQILAGELHTQYFGPGTRLTVL.

This clonotype has a handful of counts. The J gene is TRBJ1-5, the V gene TRBV20-1; 7 nucleotides line up with TRBD1. Germline V gives CDR1 DFQATT, CDR2 SNEGSKA (reference sequence). The V and J ends lost 3 bases and 2 bases, in that order; junction bases with no gene match: 4. The CDR3 contains 14 residues. The CDR3 is CSASQGGGNQPQHF. The CDR3 DNA is TGCAGTGCTAGTCAGGGGGGAGGCAATCAGCCCCAGCATTTT.

The rearrangement joins TRBV6-4 to TRBJ2-7, with D perhaps given as TRBD1 or TRBD2 (7 bases each). The germline V and J ends were trimmed by 7 bases and 7 bases, with 35 bases remaining between them. Germline CDR1 and CDR2: MRHNA and SNTAGT. The CDR3 is 19 residues long. CDR3 loop: CASNTQGGDASSGRREQYV. CDR3 sequence (DNA): TGTGCCAGCAACACCCAGGGGGGGGATGCGTCTAGCGGACGCCGAGAGCAGTACGTC.

The chain is built from TRBV7-9 and TRBJ2-1; no clear D gene. CDR1 and CDR2 from the germline V gene are SEHNR and FQNEAQ (reference sequence). The CDR3 totals 11 residues. Trimming removed 10 bases at V and 8 bases at J, with 12 bases between. As DNA, the CDR3 is TGTGCCACTCAGGCTACGGATGAGCAGTTCTTC. Translated: CATQATDEQFF.

This clonotype occurred a few times. The chain combines TRBV15 with TRBJ1-1, with 8 bases that match TRBD1. With V trimmed by 4 bases and J by 3 bases, 7 bases remained unmatched. CDR3 length equals 15 residues. From germline, CDR1 is LNHNV and CDR2 YYDKDF (reference sequence). CDR3 bases: TGTGCCACCAGCACCTCGGGACAGGTCTACACTGAAGCTTTCTTT. Protein product: CATSTSGQVYTEAFF. The full variable domain, with the rest looked up from reference TRBV15 and TRBJ1-1, is DAMVIQNPRYQVTQFGKPVTLSCSQTLNHNVMYWYQQKSSQAPKLLFHYYDKDFNNEADTPDNFQSRRPNTSFCFLDIRSPGLGDTAMYLCATSTSGQVYTEAFFGQGTRLTVV.

This chain connects TRBV20-1 to TRBJ2-5, with D perhaps matching TRBD1 (6 bases). This CDR3 has 14 residues. Trimming took 5 bases from V and 5 from J, leaving 18 bases between them. Germline V gene lookup returns CDR1 DFQATT and CDR2 SNEGSKA (reference sequence). The CDR3 here is CSAYGQGPWETQYF. The CDR3 DNA is TGCAGTGCTTATGGCCAGGGGCCATGGGAGACCCAGTACTTC.

This clonotype was seen ten or more times. The J gene is TRBJ2-1, the V gene TRBV15; 13 nucleotides align to TRBD2. This CDR3 is 15 amino acids long. The germline gives CDR1 LNHNV, CDR2 YYDKDF (reference sequence). V shed 6 bases and J 7 bases; nucleotides not matched to a gene: 6. In nucleotides, the CDR3 is TGTGCCACCAGGGGGGGACTAGCGGGATGGAATGAGCAGTTCTTC. It translates to CATRGGLAGWNEQFF.

This clonotype was counted between two and nine times. This sequence joins TRBV18 and TRBJ2-2, with TRBD2 matching 7 bases. The CDR3 has 17 amino acids. With 1 base clipped from V and 0 bases from J, the junction kept 5 bases outside the gene matches. CDR1 and CDR2 from the germline V gene are KGHSH and LQKENI. CDR3 region: CASSPRRGSSNTGELFF. The CDR3 DNA follows: TGTGCCAGCTCACCACGTCGCGGGAGCTCGAACACCGGGGAGCTGTTTTTT.

This clonotype appeared a few times. The V call is TRBV2, the J call TRBJ2-2, with D hard to call. Trimming cost V 6 bases and J 6 bases, with 8 bases left between them. Germline CDR1 reads SNHLY; CDR2 reads FYNNEI. This CDR3 contains 12 residues. The CDR3 DNA reads as TGTGCCAGCAGGGCCTTCGCCGGGGAGCTGTTTTTT. Translation: CASRAFAGELFF.

The chain uses TRBV28 and TRBJ1-3; D perhaps matches TRBD1 (5 bases). Deletions cut 2 bases from V and 0 bases from J, with 11 bases between. This CDR3 spans 16 amino acids. CDR1 is MDHEN and CDR2 is SYDVKM in the germline V gene. The DNA of the CDR3 is TGTGCCAGCAGTTTAGGTGGGGGACCCTCTGGAAACACCATATATTTT. Translating it yields CASSLGGGPSGNTIYF.

The chain uses TRBV7-2 and TRBJ1-2, with 7 bases lining up with TRBD1. Germline lookup yields CDR1 SGHTA and CDR2 FQGNSA. The CDR3 extends over 16 amino acids. V gave up 5 bases and J gave up 7 bases; unmatched junction bases: 16. The CDR3 loop reads CASSPRGPQGELGYTF. Here the CDR3 DNA reads TGTGCCAGCAGCCCCAGGGGACCGCAGGGGGAGCTTGGCTACACCTTC.

Only a few counts were recorded for this clonotype. This chain links TRBV11-2 with TRBJ2-7, with D possibly matching TRBD2 (6 bases). V lost 5 bases to trimming and J lost 2 bases, with 28 bases between them. The CDR3 extends over 19 amino acids. The germline V gene encodes CDR1 SGHAT and CDR2 FQNNGV. CDR3 DNA: TGTGCCAGCAGCCCATCGGAGGGAGAGGGTATGGGATATACCTACGAGCAGTACTTC. Translating gives CASSPSEGEGMGYTYEQYF.

This clonotype was detected only a few times. The gene calls are TRBV28 and TRBJ1-2; D call uncertain. The CDR3 has 13 residues. V was shortened by 7 bases and J by 7 bases, with 16 bases between the two germline ends. Per germline, CDR1 MDHEN and CDR2 SYDVKM. The CDR3 loop reads CASTSSNLPGYTF. The CDR3 DNA reads TGTGCCAGCACCTCAAGTAATCTTCCTGGCTACACCTTC.

A few counts support this clonotype. This chain uses TRBV11-3 with TRBJ2-5, with D perhaps TRBD1 or TRBD2 (5 bases each). This CDR3 has 15 residues. Germline V gene data show CDR1 as SGHNT and CDR2 as YENEEA. The V gene lost 5 bases and the J gene lost 0 bases, with 13 bases spanning the gap. The CDR3 is CASSPRGRYQETQYF. CDR3 DNA sequence: TGTGCCAGCAGCCCTCGGGGCAGATACCAAGAGACCCAGTACTTC.